Given below is one T cell receptor beta chain in context. The antigen is not known. This sample was taken from a study of T cell repertoires in cytomegalovirus infection. Study-level information: Public TCR beta signatures were indicative of both CMV infection and a matching HLA type. General observations from the study: HLA-C-restricted, CMV-specific TCR beta clonotypes were dominant ex vivo. Using cumulative public TCR beta family frequency, the authors identified those who carried CMV together with the relevant HLA.

V lost 3 bases to trimming and J lost 6 bases, with 9 bases between them. CDR1 is SGHTA, CDR2 FQGNSA, per germline. The CDR3 runs 13 residues. MiXCR was run by TCRdb on the reads, yielding one entry per CDR3 protein. The repertoire includes about half a million distinct CDR3 sequences, roughly 43% of them detected once, and just under 45% sits in the top ten. This TCR derives from a human donor in good health (CMV status not recorded). Some clones in this sample may be carry-over from other donors' samples. The chain joins TRBV7-2 to TRBJ1-5; D unresolved. The specimen was cultured PBMCs, collected from culture after CMV antigen stimulation. The DNA for the CDR3 is TGTGCCAGCAGCTTCGGGAAAGGTCAGCCCCAGCATTTT. Protein product: CASSFGKGQPQHF.